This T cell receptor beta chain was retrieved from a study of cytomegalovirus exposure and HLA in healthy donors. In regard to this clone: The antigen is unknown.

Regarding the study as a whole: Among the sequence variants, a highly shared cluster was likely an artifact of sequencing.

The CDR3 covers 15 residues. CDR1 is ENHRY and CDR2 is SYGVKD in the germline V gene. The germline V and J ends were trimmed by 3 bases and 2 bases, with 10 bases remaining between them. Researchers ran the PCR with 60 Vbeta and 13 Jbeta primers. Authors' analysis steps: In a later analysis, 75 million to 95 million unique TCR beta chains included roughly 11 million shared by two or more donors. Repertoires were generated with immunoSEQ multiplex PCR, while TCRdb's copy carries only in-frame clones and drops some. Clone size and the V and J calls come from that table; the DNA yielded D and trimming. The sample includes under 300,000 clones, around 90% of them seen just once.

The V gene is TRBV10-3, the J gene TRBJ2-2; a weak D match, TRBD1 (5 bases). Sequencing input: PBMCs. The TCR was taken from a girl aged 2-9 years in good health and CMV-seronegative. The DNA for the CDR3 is TGTGCCATCAGTGAAAAGGGGATTAACACCGGGGAGCTGTTTTTT. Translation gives CAISEKGINTGELFF.